This TCR beta chain was identified during a study of T cells in Graves' hyperthyroidism and ophthalmopathy. Study-wide points: The model made its ophthalmopathy prediction, and onset followed a median roughly six months later. Blood also carried most thyroid clonotypes expanded above 0.001.

This clonotype was recorded many times. The antigen is not known. Germline V gene lookup returns CDR1 MNHEY and CDR2 SVGAGI. V shed 4 bases and J shed 1 base, with 13 bases lying between them. This CDR3 has 15 amino acids. From RNA transcripts, TCR beta CDR3 regions were amplified. HTBI primers drove first-round RT-PCR of the TCR CDR3. TCRdb re-derived calls from the multiplex PCR reads in MiXCR, one entry per CDR3 protein. The sample includes about 350,000 distinct CDR3 sequences, 15% to 20% of them seen just once. Stable disease denoted Graves' hyperthyroidism without ophthalmopathy progression within 18 months.

Sequencing input: blood. This TCR came from a woman between 18 and 29 years old with Graves' hyperthyroidism. The chain combines TRBV6-5 with TRBJ1-1, with D maybe TRBD1 (5 bases). CDR3 amino acids: CASSSGYGGNTEAFF. CDR3 in DNA: TGTGCCAGCAGTTCAGGGTACGGAGGGAACACTGAAGCTTTCTTT.